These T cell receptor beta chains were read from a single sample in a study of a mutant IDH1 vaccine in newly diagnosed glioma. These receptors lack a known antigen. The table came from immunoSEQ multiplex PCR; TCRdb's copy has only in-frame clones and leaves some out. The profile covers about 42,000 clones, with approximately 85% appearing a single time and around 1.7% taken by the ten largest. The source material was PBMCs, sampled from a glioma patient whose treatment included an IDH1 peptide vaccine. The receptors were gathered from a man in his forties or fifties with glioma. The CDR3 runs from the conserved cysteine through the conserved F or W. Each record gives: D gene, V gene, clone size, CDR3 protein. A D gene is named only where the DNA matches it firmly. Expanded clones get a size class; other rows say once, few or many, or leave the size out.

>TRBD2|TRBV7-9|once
CASSLAGLAGVVTGELFF
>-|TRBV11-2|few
CASSSFSDTEAFF
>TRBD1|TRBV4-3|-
CASSQEGAGGVQETQYF
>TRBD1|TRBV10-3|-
CAISETLTGQGSYEQYF
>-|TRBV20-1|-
CSAPRAATQYF
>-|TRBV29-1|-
CSAGGWLSGQYF
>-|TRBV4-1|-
CASSQEPGAGLVQPQHF
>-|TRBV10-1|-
CASKKTCLDSYNEQFF
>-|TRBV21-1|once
CASSKDGEGNQPQHF
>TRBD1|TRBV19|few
CASSLQGAGANVLTF
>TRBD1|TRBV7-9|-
CASSSPSDRSGANVLTF
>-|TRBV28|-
CASSFQYRLAPSYEQYF
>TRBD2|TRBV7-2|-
CASSLETGTRAPEQYF
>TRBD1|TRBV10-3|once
CAISRAGGVGETQYF
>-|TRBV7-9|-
CASSHGTQYF
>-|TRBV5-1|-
CASSTSHESSYNEQFF
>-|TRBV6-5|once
CASRISQNQPQHF
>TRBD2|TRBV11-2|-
CASSSAAGGPYEQYF
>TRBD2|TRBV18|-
CASSLAEQETQYF
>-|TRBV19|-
CASSLGSGRTDTQYF
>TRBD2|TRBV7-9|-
CASSFGLAGPEQFF
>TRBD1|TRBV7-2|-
CASSPGPGTGLSGYTF
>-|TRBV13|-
CASSLEGWNEQYF
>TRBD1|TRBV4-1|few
CASSQTGTGAAEQYF
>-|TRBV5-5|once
CASSLLRSYEQYF
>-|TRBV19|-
CASSIGDNVRRLPGDTQYF
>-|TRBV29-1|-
CSVENQGGGEAFF
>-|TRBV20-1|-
CSARDLYPAFF
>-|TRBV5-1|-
CASSLGSGGITQYF
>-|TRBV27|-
CASSLGGPLSGNTIYF
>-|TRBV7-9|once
CASSSPPGWEQYF
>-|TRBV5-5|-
CASSRGGTPSYEQYF
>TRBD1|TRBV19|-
CASSGGQGHEKLFF
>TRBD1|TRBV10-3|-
CAISEYRGETQYF
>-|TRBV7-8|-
CASSLTQGYGYTF
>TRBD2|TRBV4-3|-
CASSQDLGLAGGDTQYF
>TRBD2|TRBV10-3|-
CAITPTSGRSGTYEQYF
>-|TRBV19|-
CASSTGGAGNTIYF
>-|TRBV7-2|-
CASSLADIYEQYF
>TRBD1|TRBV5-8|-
CASSLKTGYSNQPQHF
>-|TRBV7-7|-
CASSLSGGSTDTQYF
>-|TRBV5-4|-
CASSFSIGTNTGELFF
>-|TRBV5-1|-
CASSLQGRLNTGELFF
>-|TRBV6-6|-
CASSYPENSGKLFF
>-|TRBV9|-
CASSVGGFGEKLFF
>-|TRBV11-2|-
CASSPGPGEVYEQYF
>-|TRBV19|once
CATARIEGNTIYF
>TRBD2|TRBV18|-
CASSPPASGSTGELFF
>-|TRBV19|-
CASRGTAETGELFF
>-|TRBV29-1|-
CSVVPDFQSNTEAFF